Listed here is a single T cell receptor beta chain. The sample belongs to a study of blood T cell repertoires in COVID-19. The germline gives CDR1 SGHRS, CDR2 YFSETQ. The V and J ends lost 2 bases and 0 bases, in that order; junction bases with no gene match: 2. There are 15 residues in the CDR3. Produced via immunoSEQ multiplex PCR; TCRdb's table is partial and in-frame only. The data hold approximately 270,000 clones, with under 90% observed a single time. The source of this sequence is a man between 50 and 59 years old with acute or convalescent COVID-19. The source material was peripheral blood. This chain links TRBV5-1 with TRBJ2-3; 8 bases are shared with TRBD1. CDR3 region: CASSLQGDSTDTQYF. CDR3 sequence (DNA): TGCGCCAGCAGCTTACAGGGGGATAGCACAGATACGCAGTATTTT.